Below are 18 T cell receptor beta chains sequenced from a single sample in a study of blood T cells in healthy people across ages. The authors ran a second PCR of about 7 to 11 cycles using a sample-barcoded 5' primer and a J-beta primer mix. One entry per CDR3 protein results from TCRdb running MiXCR on the 5' RACE reads. The sample contains around 650,000 distinct CDR3 sequences, roughly 32% of which appear only once. Sequences were obtained from blood. The receptors stem from a woman older than 75 in good health.

The J gene is TRBJ2-3, the V gene TRBV20-1, with 7 positions matching TRBD2. The germline gives CDR1 DFQATT, CDR2 SNEGSKA (reference sequence). This CDR3 has 15 amino acids. Trimming cost V 3 bases and J 7 bases; bases outside gene matches: 13. Here the CDR3 DNA reads TGCAGTGCTAGTTCGTGGGAGGGCCTCAGTAATACGCAGTATTTT. It codes for CSASSWEGLSNTQYF.

This chain connects TRBV4-3 to TRBJ2-2, with 11 nucleotides matching TRBD2. The CDR3 runs to 15 residues. Losses at the gene ends were 6 bases for V and 9 bases for J; bases not matched to a gene: 9. Germline assignment: CDR1 LGHNA and CDR2 YSLEER. The CDR3 coding sequence is TGCGCCAGCAGAGATCTAGCGGGGGGCGCGAGGGAGCTGTTTTTT. It translates to CASRDLAGGARELFF.

The sample holds many counts of this clonotype. The chain links TRBV10-3 to TRBJ2-3; perhaps TRBD1 as D (5 bases). CDR1 and CDR2 (germline): ENHRY, SYGVKD. This CDR3 contains 14 residues. V was cut by 7 bases and J by 3 bases, with 14 bases left in between. The chain's CDR3 is CAITSGQGTDTQYF. The CDR3, as DNA: TGTGCCATCACCTCCGGGCAGGGTACAGATACGCAGTATTTT.

This clonotype was counted at least ten times. This chain connects TRBV5-1 to TRBJ2-3; D is uncertain. The germline V and J ends were trimmed by 7 bases and 1 base, with 13 bases remaining between them. CDR3 length: 14 amino acids. The germline CDR1 and CDR2 sequences are SGHRS and YFSETQ. DNA for the CDR3: TGCGCCAGCTGTCCCGTAGGTGGCACAGATACGCAGTATTTT. Residues: CASCPVGGTDTQYF.

The chain recombines TRBV7-9 with TRBJ2-1; TRBD2 aligns across 12 bases. The CDR3 contains 15 residues. V trimming: 4 bases; J trimming: 12 bases; junction bases outside the gene matches: 10. Germline CDR1 and CDR2: SEHNR and FQNEAQ (reference sequence). The CDR3 DNA is TGTGCCAGCAGCTCGAAGACTAGCGGGGGCCCAGGGCAGTTCTTC. This sequence encodes CASSSKTSGGPGQFF. The full variable domain, rest sourced from reference TRBV7-9 and TRBJ2-1, is DTGVSQNPRHKITKRGQNVTFRCDPISEHNRLYWYRQTLGQGPEFLTYFQNEAQLEKSRLLSDRFSAERPKGSFSTLEIQRTEQGDSAMYLCASSSKTSGGPGQFFGPGTRLTVL.

This clonotype turned up a few times. The chain joins TRBV6-2 or TRBV6-3 to TRBJ1-1; no clear D gene. The CDR3 spans 16 residues. CDR1 and CDR2 from the germline V gene are MNHEY and SVGEGT. Trimming left V 7 bases short and J 1 base short, with 19 bases between. The CDR3: CASNEPLLAGNTEAFF. The DNA for the CDR3 is TGTGCCAGCAACGAACCACTCCTCGCGGGGAACACTGAAGCTTTCTTT.

This chain joins TRBV12-3 or TRBV12-4 and TRBJ2-3, with a tentative D call TRBD2 (5 bases). Trimming removed 7 bases from V and 0 bases from J, with 14 bases in between. The CDR3 runs to 15 residues. The CDR3 DNA is TGTGCCAGCAACCAAGCGGAAAGGAGCACAGATACGCAGTATTTT. It yields the protein CASNQAERSTDTQYF.

This clonotype appeared many times. The rearrangement links TRBV2 to TRBJ2-5; D might be TRBD1 (5 bases). Trimming left V 0 bases short and J 5 bases short, with 10 bases between. Looked up from germline, CDR1 is SNHLY and CDR2 is FYNNEI. CDR3 length: 14 amino acids. The CDR3 DNA reads TGTGCCAGCAGTGAAGCGTTCAGGGTTGAGACCCAGTACTTC. As protein: CASSEAFRVETQYF.

This clonotype was seen repeatedly, ten times or more. This sequence joins TRBV20-1 and TRBJ2-7; 7 nucleotides line up with TRBD1. V dropped 1 base and J dropped 5; count of bases not matched to a gene: 5. CDR1 is DFQATT, CDR2 SNEGSKA, per germline (reference sequence). The CDR3 is 13 amino acids. The CDR3 loop is CSARGADRDEQYF. The CDR3 bases are TGCAGTGCTAGAGGTGCCGACAGGGACGAGCAGTACTTC.

This clonotype was found a few times. A clone one base away is much larger, so this may be a read error. The genes are TRBV7-9 and TRBJ2-4; the D gene could be TRBD1 or TRBD2 (5 bases each). The end of the DNA fits TRBJ2-7 better, so the J call may be wrong. From germline, CDR1 is SEHNR and CDR2 FQNEAQ (reference sequence). The CDR3 runs 15 residues. Here the CDR3 DNA reads TGTGCCAGCACCTCTTTAGGGACGACGGTCTACGAGCAGTACTTC. Its translation is CASTSLGTTVYEQYF.

V and J are TRBV5-1 and TRBJ1-2, with D perhaps TRBD1 (5 bases). V was trimmed by 4 bases and J by 0 bases, leaving 19 bases between them. There are 17 residues in the CDR3. Germline loops: CDR1 SGHRS, CDR2 YFSETQ. CDR3 bases: TGCGCCAGCAGCAGGGGACGGTACCGCCGCCCTAACTATGGCTACACCTTC. Encoded protein: CASSRGRYRRPNYGYTF.

This clonotype was seen repeatedly, ten times or more. The V call is TRBV5-1, the J call TRBJ1-1; D unclear. The CDR3 runs to 14 residues. V was shortened by 0 bases and J by 5 bases, with 11 bases between the two germline ends. The germline gives CDR1 SGHRS, CDR2 YFSETQ. In DNA, the CDR3 is TGCGCCAGCAGCTTGGTTGGCAGCCCTACTGAAGCTTTCTTT. Its protein product is CASSLVGSPTEAFF.

This clonotype was observed many times. The chain uses TRBV7-2 and TRBJ1-5; 7 nucleotides match TRBD1. Germline V lookup: CDR1 SGHTA, CDR2 FQGNSA. The CDR3 has 15 amino acids. V trimming: 0 bases; J trimming: 3 bases; junction bases outside the gene matches: 2. The DNA for the CDR3 is TGTGCCAGCAGCTTAGCGGGACAGTACAATCAGCCCCAGCATTTT. Translation: CASSLAGQYNQPQHF.

CDR3 coding DNA: TGTGCCAGCAGTGCAGCAGGGGAAGACAATGAGCAGTACTTC. It encodes CASSAAGEDNEQYF. This chain uses TRBV28 with TRBJ2-7; D perhaps matches TRBD1 (6 bases). Trimming took 5 bases from V and 7 from J, leaving 18 bases between them. Germline assignment: CDR1 MDHEN and CDR2 SYDVKM. This CDR3 region has 14 residues.

On this clonotype itself: Possible read error: a much larger clone is one base away. V is TRBV7-2 and J is TRBJ2-5; 9 nucleotides line up with TRBD1. The DNA end favors TRBJ2-7, so the J call may be wrong. Germline V gives CDR1 SGHTA, CDR2 FQGNSA. The CDR3 contains 14 residues. CDR3 amino acids: CASSQTGTGREQYF. The CDR3 nucleotides are TGTGCCAGCAGCCAAACCGGGACAGGGCGCGAGCAGTACTTC.

This clonotype was detected many times. The V and J genes are TRBV6-1 and TRBJ1-2; D is unresolved. Trimming took off 8 bases at V and 8 bases at J, with 9 bases between the two ends. Germline CDR1 MNHNS, CDR2 SASEGT. The CDR3 totals 10 residues. CDR3 loop: CASREVGYTF. The CDR3 nucleotides are TGTGCCAGCCGGGAAGTCGGCTACACCTTC.

The sample holds many counts of this clonotype. This chain connects TRBV11-2 to TRBJ1-5; possible D gene TRBD1, 6 bases. Trimming stripped 1 base from V and 0 bases from J, with 7 bases between. CDR1 and CDR2 from the germline V gene are SGHAT and FQNNGV. This CDR3 is 15 amino acids long. The CDR3 DNA is TGTGCCAGCAGCTTAGGGGGGGCTAGCAATCAGCCCCAGCATTTT. It yields the protein CASSLGGASNQPQHF.

The rearrangement joins TRBV7-2 to TRBJ2-5, with TRBD2 as a possible D gene (5 bases). Trimming shortened V by 0 bases and J by 11 bases, and 13 bases separated the two germline ends. Germline lookup yields CDR1 SGHTA and CDR2 FQGNSA. This CDR3 spans 13 amino acids. The chain's CDR3 is CASSLARAREQYF. The CDR3 coding sequence is TGTGCCAGCAGCTTAGCGCGGGCCAGAGAGCAGTACTTC.